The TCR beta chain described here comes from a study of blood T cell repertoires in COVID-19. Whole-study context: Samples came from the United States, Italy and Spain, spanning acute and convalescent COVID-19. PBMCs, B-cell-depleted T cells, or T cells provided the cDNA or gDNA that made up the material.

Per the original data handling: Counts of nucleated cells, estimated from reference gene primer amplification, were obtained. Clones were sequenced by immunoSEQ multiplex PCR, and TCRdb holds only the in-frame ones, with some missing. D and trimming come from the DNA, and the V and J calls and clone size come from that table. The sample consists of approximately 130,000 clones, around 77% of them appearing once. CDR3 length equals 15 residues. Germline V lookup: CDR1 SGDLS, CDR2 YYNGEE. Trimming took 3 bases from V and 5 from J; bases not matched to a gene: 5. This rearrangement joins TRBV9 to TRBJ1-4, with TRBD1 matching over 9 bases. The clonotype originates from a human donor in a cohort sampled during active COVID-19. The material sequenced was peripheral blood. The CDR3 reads CASSGTGGSNEKLFF. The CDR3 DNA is TGTGCCAGCAGCGGAACAGGGGGCTCGAATGAAAAACTGTTTTTT.